This is a list of T cell receptor beta chains from one sample in a study of CD8+CD57+ T cells in acquired aplastic anemia. MiXCR, applied by TCRdb to the reads, yields one record per CDR3 protein. The sample holds some 210,000 distinct CDR3 sequences, 60% to 65% seen once. Source material: sorted CD4+, CD8+, or CD8+CD57+ T cells (not recorded which) from PBMCs. The source of these receptors is a human donor in good health. Each CDR3 is given with its conserved first and last residue. The D gene is left open where the match is weak. Expanded clones get a size class; other rows say once, few or many, or leave the size out.

abundance	j_gene	v_gene	d_gene	CDR3aa	CDR3nt
.	TRBJ2-3	TRBV5-8	.	CASSLPGDGTDTQYF	TGTGCCAGCAGCTTGCCAGGGGATGGCACAGATACGCAGTATTTT
.	TRBJ2-7	TRBV20-1	.	CSARNPSSLWPYF	TGCAGTGCTAGGAACCCTAGTTCTCTTTGGCCGTACTTC
.	TRBJ2-5	TRBV18	TRBD1	CASSHYSTGLGETQYF	TGTGCCAGCTCACACTATTCGACAGGGCTAGGGGAGACCCAGTACTTC
.	TRBJ2-3	TRBV24-1	.	CATSDLVTDTQYF	TGTGCCACCAGTGATTTGGTCACAGATACGCAGTATTTT
few	TRBJ2-7	TRBV24-1	.	CATSDSSGRYEQYF	TGTGCCACCAGTGATTCCTCGGGGCGCTACGAGCAGTACTTC
.	TRBJ2-2	TRBV7-9	.	CASSLVSTGELFF	TGTGCCAGCAGCTTAGTCTCAACCGGGGAGCTGTTTTTT
once	TRBJ1-5	TRBV29-1	.	CSVGGLGEGYNQPQHF	TGCAGCGTTGGGGGGTTGGGGGAGGGTTACAATCAGCCCCAGCATTTT
many	TRBJ2-1	TRBV7-9	.	CASSLVLLGLGGSYNEQFF	TGTGCCAGCAGCTTAGTGCTACTGGGTTTAGGGGGCTCCTACAATGAGCAGTTCTTC
.	TRBJ1-1	TRBV20-1	TRBD1	CSARAADRGALNTEAFF	TGCAGTGCCAGAGCCGCCGACAGGGGGGCTTTGAACACTGAAGCTTTCTTT
.	TRBJ2-7	TRBV27	.	CASSQTGRNEQYF	TGTGCCAGCAGTCAGACAGGCCGAAACGAGCAGTACTTC
.	TRBJ2-1	TRBV10-3	TRBD2	CAIRGTSGKYNEQFF	TGTGCCATCAGAGGGACTAGCGGGAAGTACAATGAGCAGTTCTTC
.	TRBJ2-5	TRBV5-5	TRBD1	CASNLPGQGARETQYF	TGTGCCAGCAACTTACCGGGACAGGGGGCGCGGGAGACCCAGTACTTC
.	TRBJ1-6	TRBV7-8	TRBD1	CASSLGTGGSPLHF	TGTGCCAGCAGCTTAGGGACAGGGGGTTCACCCCTCCACTTT
.	TRBJ1-2	TRBV29-1	.	CSVAGLYGYTF	TGCAGCGTTGCCGGGCTCTATGGCTACACCTTC
.	TRBJ2-5	TRBV24-1	.	CATSDPDSRTQYF	TGTGCCACCAGTGACCCCGACAGTAGGACCCAGTACTTC
.	TRBJ1-3	TRBV7-6	.	CASSLGTATTGNTIYF	TGTGCCAGCAGCTTAGGGACCGCCACCACTGGAAACACCATATATTTT
.	TRBJ1-5	TRBV9	TRBD1	CASSDRDRDQPQHF	TGTGCCAGCAGCGACCGGGACAGGGATCAGCCCCAGCATTTT
once	TRBJ2-3	TRBV20-1	.	CSARGAGATDTQYF	TGCAGTGCTAGAGGGGCGGGGGCCACAGATACGCAGTATTTT
.	TRBJ2-5	TRBV7-7	.	CASSLGGSRETQYF	TGTGCTAGCAGCTTAGGTGGCAGCAGAGAGACCCAGTACTTC
.	TRBJ2-1	TRBV20-1	.	CSAPGGMDEQFF	TGCAGTGCCCCTGGGGGGATGGATGAGCAGTTCTTC
.	TRBJ2-1	TRBV29-1	.	CSVDNGQRTYNEQFF	TGCAGCGTTGATAACGGGCAGAGGACCTACAATGAGCAGTTCTTC
.	TRBJ2-7	TRBV5-1	TRBD2	CASSSTSGSSYEQYF	TGCGCCAGCAGTTCGACTAGCGGGAGCTCCTACGAGCAGTACTTC
.	TRBJ2-7	TRBV12-3/TRBV12-4	.	CASSFHEDYEQYF	TGTGCCAGCAGTTTTCATGAGGACTACGAGCAGTACTTC
many	TRBJ2-7	TRBV6-6	.	CASRTDSYEQYF	TGTGCCAGCAGGACTGACAGCTACGAGCAGTACTTC
.	TRBJ2-7	TRBV5-4	.	CASSFAGDRVEQYF	TGTGCCAGCAGCTTTGCCGGGGATCGAGTCGAGCAGTACTTC
.	TRBJ2-7	TRBV29-1	TRBD1	CSVEGRSGTGYEQYF	TGCAGCGTTGAAGGCAGGTCCGGGACAGGCTACGAGCAGTACTTC
.	TRBJ2-1	TRBV2	.	CASSGFSYNEQFF	TGTGCCAGTAGCGGCTTCTCCTACAATGAGCAGTTCTTC
few	TRBJ2-3	TRBV12-3/TRBV12-4	.	CASSGQGVGDTQYF	TGTGCCAGCAGTGGTCAAGGGGTTGGCGATACGCAGTATTTT
.	TRBJ1-2	TRBV27	.	CASSLSWQQNYGYTF	TGTGCCAGCAGTTTATCGTGGCAGCAAAACTATGGCTACACCTTC
many	TRBJ1-5	TRBV19	.	CASSIYGPSNQPQHF	TGTGCCAGTAGTATTTATGGACCAAGCAATCAGCCCCAGCATTTT
.	TRBJ2-7	TRBV10-2	TRBD1	CASIPGQGNYEQYF	TGCGCCAGTATTCCGGGACAGGGGAACTACGAGCAGTACTTC
once	TRBJ2-7	TRBV3-1	TRBD1	CASSPSTGSHEQYF	TGTGCCAGCAGCCCCTCGACAGGGAGCCACGAGCAGTACTTC
few	TRBJ2-5	TRBV6-2/TRBV6-3	.	CATLGALTPWETQYF	TGTGCCACCCTCGGGGCTCTCACCCCTTGGGAGACCCAGTACTTC
many	TRBJ1-3	TRBV5-4	.	CASSLDVGNGNTIYF	TGTGCCAGCAGCTTGGATGTCGGGAATGGAAACACCATATATTTT